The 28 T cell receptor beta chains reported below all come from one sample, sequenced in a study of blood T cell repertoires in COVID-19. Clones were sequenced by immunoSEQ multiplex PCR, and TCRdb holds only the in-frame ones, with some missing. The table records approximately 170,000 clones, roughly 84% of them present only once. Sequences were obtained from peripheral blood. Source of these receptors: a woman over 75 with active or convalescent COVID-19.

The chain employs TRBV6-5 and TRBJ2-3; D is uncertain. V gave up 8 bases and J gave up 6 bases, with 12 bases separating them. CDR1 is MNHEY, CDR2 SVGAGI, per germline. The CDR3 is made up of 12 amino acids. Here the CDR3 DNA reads TGTGCCAGCGGCCCCTTGGTGGATACGCAGTATTTT. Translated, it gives CASGPLVDTQYF.

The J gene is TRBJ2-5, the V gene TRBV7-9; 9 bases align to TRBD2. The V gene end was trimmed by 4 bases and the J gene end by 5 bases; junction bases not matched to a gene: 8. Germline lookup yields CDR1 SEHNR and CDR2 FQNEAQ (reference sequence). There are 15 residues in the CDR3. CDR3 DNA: TGTGCCAGCAGCTCGACTAGCGCGGGGGGGGAGACCCAGTACTTC. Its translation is CASSSTSAGGETQYF.

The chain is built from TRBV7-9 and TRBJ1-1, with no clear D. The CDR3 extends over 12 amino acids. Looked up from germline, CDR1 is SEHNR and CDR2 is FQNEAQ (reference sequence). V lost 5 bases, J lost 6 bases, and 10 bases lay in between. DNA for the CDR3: TGTGCCAGCAGCCCCGGGTATGCTGAAGCTTTCTTT. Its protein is CASSPGYAEAFF. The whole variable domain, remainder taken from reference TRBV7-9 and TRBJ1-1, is DTGVSQNPRHKITKRGQNVTFRCDPISEHNRLYWYRQTLGQGPEFLTYFQNEAQLEKSRLLSDRFSAERPKGSFSTLEIQRTEQGDSAMYLCASSPGYAEAFFGQGTRLTVV.

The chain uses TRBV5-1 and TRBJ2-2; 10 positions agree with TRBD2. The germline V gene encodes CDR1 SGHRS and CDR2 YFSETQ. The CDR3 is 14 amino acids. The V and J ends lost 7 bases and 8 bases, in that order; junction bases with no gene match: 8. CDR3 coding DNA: TGCGCCAGCTCAGGGCTAGCGGGAGCAGGGGAGCTGTTTTTT. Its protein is CASSGLAGAGELFF.

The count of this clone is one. CDR3 nucleotide sequence: TGTGCCAGCAGCTTAGATTCCGGTCGAGGGAACACTGAAGCTTTCTTT. Amino acid sequence: CASSLDSGRGNTEAFF. The chain employs TRBV11-2 and TRBJ1-1; the D is unclear. V was clipped by 0 bases and J by 1 base, with 12 bases between them. From germline, CDR1 is SGHAT and CDR2 FQNNGV. CDR3 length: 16 residues.

The CDR3 sequence: CGCAGSTDTQYF. CDR3 coding DNA: TGTGGATGTGCGGGTAGCACAGATACGCAGTATTTT. The V gene is TRBV28, the J gene TRBJ2-3; D might be TRBD2 (5 bases). The CDR3 contains 12 residues. CDR1 is MDHEN, CDR2 SYDVKM, per germline.

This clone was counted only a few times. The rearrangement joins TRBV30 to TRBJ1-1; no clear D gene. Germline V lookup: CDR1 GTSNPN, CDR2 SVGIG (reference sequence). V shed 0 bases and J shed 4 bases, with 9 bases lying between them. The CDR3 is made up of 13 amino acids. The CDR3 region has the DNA TGTGCCTGGAGTGTTAACCGGGGCACTGAAGCTTTCTTT. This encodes CAWSVNRGTEAFF.

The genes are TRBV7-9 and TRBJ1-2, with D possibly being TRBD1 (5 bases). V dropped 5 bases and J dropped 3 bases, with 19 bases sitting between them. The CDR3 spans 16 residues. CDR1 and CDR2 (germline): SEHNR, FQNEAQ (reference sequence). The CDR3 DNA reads TGTGCCAGCAGCCCAAGGGGTTCCAGGGAGGACTATGGCTACACCTTC. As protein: CASSPRGSREDYGYTF.

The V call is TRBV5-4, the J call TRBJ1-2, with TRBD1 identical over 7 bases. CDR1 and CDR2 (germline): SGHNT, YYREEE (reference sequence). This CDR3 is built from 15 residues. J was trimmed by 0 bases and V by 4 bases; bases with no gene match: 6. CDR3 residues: CASSENRGPNYGYTF. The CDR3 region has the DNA TGTGCCAGCAGCGAAAACAGGGGACCTAACTATGGCTACACCTTC.

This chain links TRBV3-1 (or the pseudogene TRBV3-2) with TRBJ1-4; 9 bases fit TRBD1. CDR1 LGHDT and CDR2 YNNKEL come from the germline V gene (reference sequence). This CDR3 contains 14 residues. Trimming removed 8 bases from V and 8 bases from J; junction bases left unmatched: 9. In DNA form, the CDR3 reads TGTGCCAGCCGGGGGGACAGGGTTGGGGAAAAACTGTTTTTT. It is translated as CASRGDRVGEKLFF.

CDR3 amino acids: CASSHRLAGVPNEQFF. CDR3 nucleotides: TGTGCCAGCAGCCACCGACTAGCGGGAGTCCCCAATGAGCAGTTCTTC. The chain couples TRBV7-6 to TRBJ2-1, with 12 bases lining up with TRBD2. Germline trimming cut 5 bases from V and 6 bases from J; bases unmatched to any gene: 8. CDR3 length equals 16 residues. CDR1 is SGHVS and CDR2 is FNYEAQ in the germline V gene.

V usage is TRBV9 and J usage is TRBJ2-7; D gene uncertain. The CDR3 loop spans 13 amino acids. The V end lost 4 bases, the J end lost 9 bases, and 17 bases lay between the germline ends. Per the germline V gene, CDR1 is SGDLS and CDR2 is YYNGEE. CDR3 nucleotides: TGTGCCAGCAGCCCCTCCCCCGACTTCGGGCAGTACTTC. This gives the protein CASSPSPDFGQYF.

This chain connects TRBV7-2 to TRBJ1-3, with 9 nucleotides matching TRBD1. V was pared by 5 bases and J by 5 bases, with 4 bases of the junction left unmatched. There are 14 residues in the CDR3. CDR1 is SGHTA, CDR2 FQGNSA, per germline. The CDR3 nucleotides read TGTGCCAGCAGCGTAGGGACAGGGCGAAACACCATATATTTT. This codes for CASSVGTGRNTIYF.

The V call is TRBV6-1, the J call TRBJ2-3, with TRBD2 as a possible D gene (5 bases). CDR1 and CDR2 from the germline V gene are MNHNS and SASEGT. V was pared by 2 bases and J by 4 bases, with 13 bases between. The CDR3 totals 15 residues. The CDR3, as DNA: TGTGCCAGCAGTGAACCCACTTTGGAGGCAGATACGCAGTATTTT. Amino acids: CASSEPTLEADTQYF.

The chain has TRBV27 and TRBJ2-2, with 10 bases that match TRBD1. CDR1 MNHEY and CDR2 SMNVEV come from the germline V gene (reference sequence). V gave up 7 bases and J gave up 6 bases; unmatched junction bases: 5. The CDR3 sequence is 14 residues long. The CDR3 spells CASKRQGAPGELFF. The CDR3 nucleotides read TGTGCCAGCAAAAGACAGGGGGCCCCCGGGGAGCTGTTTTTT.

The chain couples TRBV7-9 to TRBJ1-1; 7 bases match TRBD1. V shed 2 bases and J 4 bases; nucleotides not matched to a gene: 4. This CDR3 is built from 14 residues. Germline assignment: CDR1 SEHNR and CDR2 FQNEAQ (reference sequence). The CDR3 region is CASSLKGASTEAFF. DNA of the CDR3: TGTGCCAGCAGCTTAAAGGGGGCGAGCACTGAAGCTTTCTTT. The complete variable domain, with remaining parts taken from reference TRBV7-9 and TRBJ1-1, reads DTGVSQNPRHKITKRGQNVTFRCDPISEHNRLYWYRQTLGQGPEFLTYFQNEAQLEKSRLLSDRFSAERPKGSFSTLEIQRTEQGDSAMYLCASSLKGASTEAFFGQGTRLTVV.

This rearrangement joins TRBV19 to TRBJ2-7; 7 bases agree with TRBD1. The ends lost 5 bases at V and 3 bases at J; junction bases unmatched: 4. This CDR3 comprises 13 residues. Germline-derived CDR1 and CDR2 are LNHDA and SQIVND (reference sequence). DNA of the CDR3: TGTGCCAGTAGTCGAGGACAGGTCTACGAGCAGTACTTC. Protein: CASSRGQVYEQYF.

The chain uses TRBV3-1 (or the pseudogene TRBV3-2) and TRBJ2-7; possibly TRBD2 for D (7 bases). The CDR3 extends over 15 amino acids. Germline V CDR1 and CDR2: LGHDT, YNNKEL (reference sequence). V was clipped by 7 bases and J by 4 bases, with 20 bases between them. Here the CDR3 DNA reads TGTGCCAGCACCAGAGGGGGGGGGATGGGTTACGAGCAGTACTTC. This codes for CASTRGGGMGYEQYF.

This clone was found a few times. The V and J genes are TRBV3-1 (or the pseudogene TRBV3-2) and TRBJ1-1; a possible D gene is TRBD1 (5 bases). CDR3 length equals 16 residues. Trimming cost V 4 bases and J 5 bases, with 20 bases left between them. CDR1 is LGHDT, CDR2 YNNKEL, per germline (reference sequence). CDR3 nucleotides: TGTGCCAGCAGCCCAAACCCTGGCCAGGGAAAGACTGAAGCTTTCTTT. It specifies CASSPNPGQGKTEAFF.

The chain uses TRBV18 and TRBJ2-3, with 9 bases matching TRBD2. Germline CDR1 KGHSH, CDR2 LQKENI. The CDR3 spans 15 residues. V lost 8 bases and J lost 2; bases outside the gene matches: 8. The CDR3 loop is CASGEAGGPTDTQYF. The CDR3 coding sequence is TGTGCCAGCGGAGAAGCGGGAGGCCCCACAGATACGCAGTATTTT.

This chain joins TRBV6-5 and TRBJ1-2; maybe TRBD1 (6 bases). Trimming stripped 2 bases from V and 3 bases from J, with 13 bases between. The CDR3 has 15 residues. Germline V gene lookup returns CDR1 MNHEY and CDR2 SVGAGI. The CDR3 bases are TGTGCCAGCAGTTACGAATGGGGGCGCGACTATGGCTACACCTTC. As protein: CASSYEWGRDYGYTF.

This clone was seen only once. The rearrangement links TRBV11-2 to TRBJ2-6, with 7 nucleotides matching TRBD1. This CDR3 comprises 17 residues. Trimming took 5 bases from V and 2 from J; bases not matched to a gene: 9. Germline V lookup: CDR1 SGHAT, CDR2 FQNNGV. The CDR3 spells CASSLQGPGTGANVLTF. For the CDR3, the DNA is TGTGCCAGCAGCCTACAGGGGCCGGGGACTGGGGCCAACGTCCTGACTTTC.

The CDR3 sequence is CASSGGQGALVNTEAFF. As DNA, the CDR3 is TGTGCCAGCAGCGGGGGACAGGGGGCCCTTGTGAACACTGAAGCTTTCTTT. The rearrangement joins TRBV9 to TRBJ1-1, with 12 bases lining up with TRBD1. V lost 3 bases to trimming and J lost 0 bases; unmatched junction nucleotides: 6. The germline V gene encodes CDR1 SGDLS and CDR2 YYNGEE. This CDR3 is built from 17 residues.

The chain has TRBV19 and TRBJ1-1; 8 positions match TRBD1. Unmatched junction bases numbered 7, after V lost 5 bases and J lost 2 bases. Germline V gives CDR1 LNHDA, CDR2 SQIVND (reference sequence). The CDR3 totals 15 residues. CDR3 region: CASSFTGGGNTEAFF. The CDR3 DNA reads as TGTGCCAGTAGTTTCACAGGGGGTGGCAACACTGAAGCTTTCTTT.

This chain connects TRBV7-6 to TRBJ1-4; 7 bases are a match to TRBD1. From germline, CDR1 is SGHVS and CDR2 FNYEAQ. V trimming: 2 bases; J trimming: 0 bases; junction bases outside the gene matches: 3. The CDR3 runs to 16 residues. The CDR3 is CASSLIRGTTNEKLFF. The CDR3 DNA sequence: TGTGCCAGCAGCTTAATCAGGGGGACAACTAATGAAAAACTGTTTTTT.

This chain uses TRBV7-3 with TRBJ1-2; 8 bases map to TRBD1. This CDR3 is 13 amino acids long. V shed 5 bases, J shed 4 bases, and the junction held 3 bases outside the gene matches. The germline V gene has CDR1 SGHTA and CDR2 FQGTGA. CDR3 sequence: CASSQDRAYGYTF. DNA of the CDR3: TGTGCCAGCAGCCAGGACAGGGCCTATGGCTACACCTTC.

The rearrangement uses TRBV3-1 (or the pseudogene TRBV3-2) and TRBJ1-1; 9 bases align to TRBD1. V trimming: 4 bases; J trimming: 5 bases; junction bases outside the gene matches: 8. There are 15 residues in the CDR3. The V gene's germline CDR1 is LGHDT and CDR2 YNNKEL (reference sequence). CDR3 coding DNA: TGTGCCAGCAGCCCCCGGGACAGGGTAGGGACTGAAGCTTTCTTT. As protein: CASSPRDRVGTEAFF.

In DNA form, the CDR3 reads TGTGCCAGTAGTAAGTTGGACAGGAGTCAGCCCCAGCATTTT. It codes for CASSKLDRSQPQHF. This chain joins TRBV19 and TRBJ1-5; 7 nucleotides align to TRBD1. The CDR3 totals 14 residues. Per germline, CDR1 LNHDA and CDR2 SQIVND (reference sequence). Unmatched junction bases numbered 6, after V lost 4 bases and J lost 6 bases.